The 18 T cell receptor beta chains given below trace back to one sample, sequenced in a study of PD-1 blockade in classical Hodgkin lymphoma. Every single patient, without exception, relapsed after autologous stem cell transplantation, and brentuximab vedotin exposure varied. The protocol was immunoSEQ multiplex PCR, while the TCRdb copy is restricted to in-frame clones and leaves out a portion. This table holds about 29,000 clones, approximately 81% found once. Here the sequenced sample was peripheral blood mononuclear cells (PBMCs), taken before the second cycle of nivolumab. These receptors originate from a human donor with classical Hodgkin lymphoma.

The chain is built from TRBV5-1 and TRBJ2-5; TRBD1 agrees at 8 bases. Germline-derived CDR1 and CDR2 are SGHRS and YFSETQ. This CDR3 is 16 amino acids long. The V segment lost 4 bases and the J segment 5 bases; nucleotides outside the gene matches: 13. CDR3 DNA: TGCGCCAGCAGCCCGTCATACGGACAGGGTGCGGAGACCCAGTACTTC. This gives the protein CASSPSYGQGAETQYF.

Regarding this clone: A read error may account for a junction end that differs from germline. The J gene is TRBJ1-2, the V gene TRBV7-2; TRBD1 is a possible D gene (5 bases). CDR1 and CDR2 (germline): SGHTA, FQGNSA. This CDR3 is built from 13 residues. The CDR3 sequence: CASSFPQDTPQAF. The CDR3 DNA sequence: TGTGCCAGCAGCTTCCCCCAGGACACCCCACAGGCCTTC.

The CDR3 is CASSQDPPAIGYEKLFF. The CDR3 coding sequence is TGCGCCAGCAGCCAAGATCCCCCGGCAATTGGCTATGAAAAACTGTTTTTT. This chain connects TRBV4-3 to TRBJ1-4, with D uncertain. From germline, CDR1 is LGHNA and CDR2 YSLEER. The CDR3 loop spans 17 amino acids. The germline V and J ends were trimmed by 0 bases and 6 bases, with 17 bases remaining between them.

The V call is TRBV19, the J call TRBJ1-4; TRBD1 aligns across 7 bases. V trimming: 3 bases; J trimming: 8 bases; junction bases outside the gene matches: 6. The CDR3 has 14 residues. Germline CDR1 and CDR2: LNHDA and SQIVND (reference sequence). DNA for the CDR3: TGTGCCAGTAGTATTTCGACCAGGGGGGAAAAACTGTTTTTT. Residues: CASSISTRGEKLFF.

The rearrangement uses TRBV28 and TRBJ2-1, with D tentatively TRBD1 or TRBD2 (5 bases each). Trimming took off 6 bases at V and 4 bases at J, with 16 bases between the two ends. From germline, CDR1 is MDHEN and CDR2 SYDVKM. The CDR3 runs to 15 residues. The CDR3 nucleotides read TGTGCCAGCAGCCCCCTAGAGGGGCGATACAATGAGCAGTTCTTC. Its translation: CASSPLEGRYNEQFF. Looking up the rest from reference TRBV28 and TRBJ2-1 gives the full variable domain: DVKVTQSSRYLVKRTGEKVFLECVQDMDHENMFWYRQDPGLGLRLIYFSYDVKMKEKGDIPEGYSVSREKKERFSLILESASTNQTSMYLCASSPLEGRYNEQFFGPGTRLTVL.

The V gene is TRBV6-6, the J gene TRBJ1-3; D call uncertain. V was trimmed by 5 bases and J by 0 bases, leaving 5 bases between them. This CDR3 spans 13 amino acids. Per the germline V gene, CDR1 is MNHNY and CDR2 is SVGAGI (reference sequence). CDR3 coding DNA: TGTGCCAGCAGTCAAGGCTCTGGAAACACCATATATTTT. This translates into CASSQGSGNTIYF.

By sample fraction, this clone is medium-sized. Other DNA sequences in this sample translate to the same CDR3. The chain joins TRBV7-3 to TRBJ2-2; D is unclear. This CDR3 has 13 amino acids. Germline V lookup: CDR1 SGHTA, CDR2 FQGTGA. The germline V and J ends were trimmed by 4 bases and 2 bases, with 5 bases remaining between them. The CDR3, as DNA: TGTGCCAGCAGCTCCCCCAACACCGGGGAGCTGTTTTTT. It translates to CASSSPNTGELFF.

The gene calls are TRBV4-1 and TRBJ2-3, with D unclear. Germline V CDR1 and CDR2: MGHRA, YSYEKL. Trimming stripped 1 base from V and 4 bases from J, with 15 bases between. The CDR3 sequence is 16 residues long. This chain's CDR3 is CASSQGSSWVPDTQYF. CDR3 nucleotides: TGCGCCAGCAGCCAAGGGTCGAGCTGGGTCCCAGATACGCAGTATTTT.

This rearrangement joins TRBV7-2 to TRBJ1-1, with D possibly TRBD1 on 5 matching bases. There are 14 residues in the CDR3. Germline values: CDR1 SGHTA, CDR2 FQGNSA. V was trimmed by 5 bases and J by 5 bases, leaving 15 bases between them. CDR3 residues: CASSQRTRGTEAFF. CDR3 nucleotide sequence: TGTGCCAGCAGCCAGCGGACACGGGGAACTGAAGCTTTCTTT.

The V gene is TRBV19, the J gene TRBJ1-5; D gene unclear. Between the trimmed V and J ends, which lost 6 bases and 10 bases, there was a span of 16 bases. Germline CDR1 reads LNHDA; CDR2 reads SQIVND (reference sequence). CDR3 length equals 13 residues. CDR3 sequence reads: CASRYDPLSPQHF. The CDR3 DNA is TGTGCCAGTAGATATGACCCCCTTAGTCCCCAGCATTTT.

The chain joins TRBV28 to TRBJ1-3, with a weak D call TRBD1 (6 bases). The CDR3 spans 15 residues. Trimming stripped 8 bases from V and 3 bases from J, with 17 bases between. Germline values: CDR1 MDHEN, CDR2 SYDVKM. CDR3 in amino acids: CASQPPGHHGNTIYF. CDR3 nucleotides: TGTGCCAGCCAGCCTCCGGGACATCATGGAAACACCATATATTTT.

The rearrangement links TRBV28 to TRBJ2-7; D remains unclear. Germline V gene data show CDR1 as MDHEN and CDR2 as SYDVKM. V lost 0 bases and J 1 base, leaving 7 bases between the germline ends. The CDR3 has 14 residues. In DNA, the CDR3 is TGTGCCAGCAGTTTATGGGCTGATTCCTACGAGCAGTACTTC. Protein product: CASSLWADSYEQYF.

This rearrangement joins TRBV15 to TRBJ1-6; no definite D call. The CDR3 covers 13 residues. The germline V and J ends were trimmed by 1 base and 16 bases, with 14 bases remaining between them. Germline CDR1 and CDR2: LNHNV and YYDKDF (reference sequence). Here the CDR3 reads CATSRAEPAKLHF. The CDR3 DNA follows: TGTGCCACCAGCAGAGCGGAACCCGCGAAGCTCCACTTT. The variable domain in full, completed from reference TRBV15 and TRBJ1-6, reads DAMVIQNPRYQVTQFGKPVTLSCSQTLNHNVMYWYQQKSSQAPKLLFHYYDKDFNNEADTPDNFQSRRPNTSFCFLDIRSPGLGDTAMYLCATSRAEPAKLHFGNGTRLTVT.

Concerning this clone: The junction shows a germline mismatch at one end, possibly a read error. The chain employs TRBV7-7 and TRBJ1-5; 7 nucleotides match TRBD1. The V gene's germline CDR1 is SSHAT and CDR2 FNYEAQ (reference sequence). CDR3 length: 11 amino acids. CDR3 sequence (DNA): TGTGCTAGCAGCTTAGGGGGCACCCAGCATTTT. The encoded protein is CASSLGGTQHF.

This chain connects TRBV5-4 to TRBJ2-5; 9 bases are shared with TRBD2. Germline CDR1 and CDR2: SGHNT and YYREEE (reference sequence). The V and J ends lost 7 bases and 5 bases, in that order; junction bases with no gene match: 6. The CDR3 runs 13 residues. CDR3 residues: CASGRGGQETQYF. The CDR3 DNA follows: TGTGCCAGCGGGCGGGGGGGCCAGGAGACCCAGTACTTC.

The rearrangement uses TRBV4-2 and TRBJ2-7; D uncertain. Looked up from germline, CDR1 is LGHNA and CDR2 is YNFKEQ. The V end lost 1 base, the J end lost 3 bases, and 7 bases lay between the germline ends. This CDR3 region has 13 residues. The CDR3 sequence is CASSQVSSYEQYF. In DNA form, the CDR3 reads TGTGCCAGCAGCCAAGTTTCAAGCTACGAGCAGTACTTC.

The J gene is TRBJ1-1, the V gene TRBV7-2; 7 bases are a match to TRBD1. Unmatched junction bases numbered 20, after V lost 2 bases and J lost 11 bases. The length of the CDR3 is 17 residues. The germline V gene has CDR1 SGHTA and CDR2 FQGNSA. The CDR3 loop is CASSLFSVSSTTGTAFF. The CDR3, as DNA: TGTGCCAGCAGCTTATTTTCGGTATCCTCCACGACAGGGACGGCTTTCTTT. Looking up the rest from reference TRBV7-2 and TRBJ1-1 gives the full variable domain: GAGVSQSPSNKVTEKGKDVELRCDPISGHTALYWYRQSLGQGLEFLIYFQGNSAPDKSGLPSDRFSAERTGGSVSTLTIQRTQQEDSAVYLCASSLFSVSSTTGTAFFGQGTRLTVV.

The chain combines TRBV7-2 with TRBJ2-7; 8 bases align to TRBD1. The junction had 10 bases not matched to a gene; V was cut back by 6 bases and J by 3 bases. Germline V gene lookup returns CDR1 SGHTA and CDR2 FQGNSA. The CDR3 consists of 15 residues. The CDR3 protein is CASSRQGMIGYEQYF. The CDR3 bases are TGTGCCAGCAGTCGACAGGGGATGATAGGCTACGAGCAGTACTTC.